This is a list of T cell receptor beta chains from one sample in a study of blood T cells in healthy people across ages. Each CDR3 protein gets one entry after TCRdb re-called the 5' RACE reads with MiXCR. The sample lists roughly 1,000,000 distinct CDR3 sequences; roughly a quarter were seen once. These records were also assigned to another study, of T cells of mothers and their children.

What was sequenced was blood. These receptors all stem from a girl aged 2-10 years in good health. CDR3s include the opening cysteine and the closing phenylalanine or tryptophan. The D gene is left open where the match is weak. The size field is filled for only some rows; it gives once, few, many or a size class.

>TRBV4-2|TRBJ1-2|TRBD1|.
TGTGCCAGCAGCCAAGGGGGTCCCGGGACAGGGGACCTCTATGGCTACACCTTC
CASSQGGPGTGDLYGYTF
>TRBV2|TRBJ1-1|TRBD1|.
TGTGCCAGCATCCCCGCTCAGGGGGGTATGAACACTGAAGCTTTCTTT
CASIPAQGGMNTEAFF
>TRBV29-1|TRBJ1-1|.|.
TGCAGCGTTGAAGTTTTGTCAGGGGAAGCTTTCTTT
CSVEVLSGEAFF
>TRBV20-1|TRBJ2-7|TRBD2|.
TGCAGTGCTTCTCCGGGACTAGCGGGAGGCGAGCAGTACTTC
CSASPGLAGGEQYF
>TRBV28|TRBJ1-2|.|.
TGTGCCAGCAGTCTTAATGCAGCTGGCTACACCTTC
CASSLNAAGYTF
>TRBV20-1|TRBJ2-1|.|few
TGCAGTGCTAGAGACCCAAGAGGAGCGGATGAGCAGTTCTTC
CSARDPRGADEQFF
>TRBV20-1|TRBJ2-5|.|few
TGCAGTGCTAGTATTGGGTTGGAGACCCAGTACTTC
CSASIGLETQYF
>TRBV7-3|TRBJ2-5|.|many
TGTGCCAGCAGCTTAACGACTCTAGAGACCCAGTACTTC
CASSLTTLETQYF
>TRBV29-1|TRBJ2-5|TRBD2|.
TGCAGCGTTCGACCGGTCGGGAGGACCCAAGAGACCCAGTACTTC
CSVRPVGRTQETQYF
>TRBV7-9|TRBJ1-2|.|.
TGTGCCAGCAGTTTTGACGGACTCACGGATGGCTACACCTTC
CASSFDGLTDGYTF
>TRBV25-1|TRBJ1-6|TRBD1|few
TGTGCCAGCAGTGAATACGAGACAGGGTTTGTCTCACCCCTCCACTTT
CASSEYETGFVSPLHF
>TRBV20-1|TRBJ1-2|.|few
TGCAGGGGGGGGTCTAGAGACTATGGCTACACCTTC
CRGGSRDYGYTF